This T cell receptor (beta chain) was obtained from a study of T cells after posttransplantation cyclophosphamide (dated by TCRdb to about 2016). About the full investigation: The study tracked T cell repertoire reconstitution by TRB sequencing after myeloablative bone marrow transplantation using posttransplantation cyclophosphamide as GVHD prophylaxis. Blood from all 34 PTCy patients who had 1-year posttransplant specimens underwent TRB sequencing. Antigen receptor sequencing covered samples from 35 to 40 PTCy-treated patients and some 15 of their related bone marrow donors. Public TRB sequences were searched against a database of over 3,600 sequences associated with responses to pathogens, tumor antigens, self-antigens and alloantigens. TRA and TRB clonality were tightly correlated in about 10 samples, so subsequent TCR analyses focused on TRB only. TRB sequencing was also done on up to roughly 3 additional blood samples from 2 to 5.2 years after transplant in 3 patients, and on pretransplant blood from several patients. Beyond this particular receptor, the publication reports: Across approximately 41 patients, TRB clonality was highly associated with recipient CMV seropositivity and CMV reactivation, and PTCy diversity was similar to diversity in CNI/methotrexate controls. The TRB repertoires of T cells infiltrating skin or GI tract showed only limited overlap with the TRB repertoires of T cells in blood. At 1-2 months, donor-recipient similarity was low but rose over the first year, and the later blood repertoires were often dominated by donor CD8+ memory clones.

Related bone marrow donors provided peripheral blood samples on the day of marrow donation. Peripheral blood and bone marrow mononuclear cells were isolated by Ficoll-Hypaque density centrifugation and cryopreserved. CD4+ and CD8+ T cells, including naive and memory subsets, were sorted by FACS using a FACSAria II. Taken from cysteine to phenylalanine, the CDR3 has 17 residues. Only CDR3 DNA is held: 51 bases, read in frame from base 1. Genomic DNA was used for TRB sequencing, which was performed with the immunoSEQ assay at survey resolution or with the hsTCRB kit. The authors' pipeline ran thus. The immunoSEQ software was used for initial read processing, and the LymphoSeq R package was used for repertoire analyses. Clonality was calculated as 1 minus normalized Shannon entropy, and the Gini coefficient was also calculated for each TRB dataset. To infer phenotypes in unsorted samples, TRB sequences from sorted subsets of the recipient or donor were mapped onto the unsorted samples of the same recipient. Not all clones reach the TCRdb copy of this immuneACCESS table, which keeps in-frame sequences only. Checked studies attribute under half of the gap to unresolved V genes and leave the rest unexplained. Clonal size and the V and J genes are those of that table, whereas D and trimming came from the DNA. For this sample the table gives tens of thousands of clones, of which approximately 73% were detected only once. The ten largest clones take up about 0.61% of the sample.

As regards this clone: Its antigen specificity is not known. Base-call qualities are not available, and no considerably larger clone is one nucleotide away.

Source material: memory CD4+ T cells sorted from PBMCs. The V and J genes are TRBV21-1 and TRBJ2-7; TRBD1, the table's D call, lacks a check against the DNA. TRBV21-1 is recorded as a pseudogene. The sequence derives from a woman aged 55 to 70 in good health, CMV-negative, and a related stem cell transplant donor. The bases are TGTGCCAGCAGCAAAGCGGAAACAGATGATGTATACTACGAGCAGTACTTC. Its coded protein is CASSKAETDDVYYEQYF.